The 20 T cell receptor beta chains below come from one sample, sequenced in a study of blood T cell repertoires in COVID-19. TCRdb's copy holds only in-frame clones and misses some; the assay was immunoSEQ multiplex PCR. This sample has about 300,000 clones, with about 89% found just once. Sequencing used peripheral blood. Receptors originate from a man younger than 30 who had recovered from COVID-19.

The CDR3 spells CASSQAGGTTSYEQYF. The CDR3, as DNA: TGCGCCAGCAGCCAAGCGGGCGGGACCACCTCCTACGAGCAGTACTTC. This chain uses TRBV4-1 with TRBJ2-7; a weak D match, TRBD2 (6 bases). V was shortened by 1 base and J by 0 bases, with 13 bases between the two germline ends. Per germline, CDR1 MGHRA and CDR2 YSYEKL. The length of the CDR3 is 16 residues.

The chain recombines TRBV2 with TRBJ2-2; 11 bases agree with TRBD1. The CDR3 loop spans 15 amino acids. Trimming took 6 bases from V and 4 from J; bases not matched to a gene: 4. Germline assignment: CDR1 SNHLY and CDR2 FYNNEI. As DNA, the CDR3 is TGTGCCAGCAGAACCGGGACAGGGGGCACCGGGGAGCTGTTTTTT. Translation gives CASRTGTGGTGELFF.

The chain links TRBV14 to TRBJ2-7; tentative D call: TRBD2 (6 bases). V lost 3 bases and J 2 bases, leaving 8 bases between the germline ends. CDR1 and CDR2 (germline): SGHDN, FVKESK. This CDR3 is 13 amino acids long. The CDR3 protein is CASSHSGTYEQYF. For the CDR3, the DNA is TGTGCCAGCAGCCATAGCGGAACCTACGAGCAGTACTTC.

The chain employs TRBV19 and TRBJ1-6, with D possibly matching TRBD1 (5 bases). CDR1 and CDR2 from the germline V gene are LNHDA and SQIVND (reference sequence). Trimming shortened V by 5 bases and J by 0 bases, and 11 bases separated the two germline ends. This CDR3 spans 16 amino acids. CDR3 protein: CASSPRQSSYNSPLHF. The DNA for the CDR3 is TGTGCCAGTAGTCCAAGACAGAGCTCCTATAATTCACCCCTCCACTTT.

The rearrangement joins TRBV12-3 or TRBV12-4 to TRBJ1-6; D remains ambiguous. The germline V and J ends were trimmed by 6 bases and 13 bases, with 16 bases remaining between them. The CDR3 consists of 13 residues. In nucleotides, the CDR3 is TGTGCCAGCAGCCTCCAGGCCCTCGGCCCCCTCCACTTT. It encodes CASSLQALGPLHF.

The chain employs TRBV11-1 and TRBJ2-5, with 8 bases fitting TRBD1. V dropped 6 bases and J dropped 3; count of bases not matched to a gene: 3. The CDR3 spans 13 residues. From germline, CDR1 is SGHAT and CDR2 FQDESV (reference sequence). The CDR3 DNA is TGTGCCAGCAGGGGGGACAGGAAAGAGACCCAGTACTTC. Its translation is CASRGDRKETQYF.

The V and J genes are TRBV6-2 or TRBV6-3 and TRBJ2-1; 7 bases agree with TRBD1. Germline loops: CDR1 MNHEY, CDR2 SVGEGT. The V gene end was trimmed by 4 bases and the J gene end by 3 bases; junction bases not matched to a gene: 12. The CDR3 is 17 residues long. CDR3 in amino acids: CASSWKKGASDYNEQFF. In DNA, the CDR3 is TGTGCCAGCAGTTGGAAAAAGGGGGCATCGGACTACAATGAGCAGTTCTTC.

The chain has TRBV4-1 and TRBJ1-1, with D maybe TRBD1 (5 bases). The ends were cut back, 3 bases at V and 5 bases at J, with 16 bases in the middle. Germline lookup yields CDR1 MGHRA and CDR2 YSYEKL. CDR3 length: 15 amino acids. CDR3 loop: CASSHYFQGLTEAFF. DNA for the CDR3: TGCGCCAGCAGCCATTACTTCCAGGGACTTACTGAAGCTTTCTTT.

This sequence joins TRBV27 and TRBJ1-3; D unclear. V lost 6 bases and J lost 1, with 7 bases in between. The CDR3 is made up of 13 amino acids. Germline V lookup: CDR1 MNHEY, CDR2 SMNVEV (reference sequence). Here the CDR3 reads CASRTGSGNTIYF. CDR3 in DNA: TGTGCCAGCAGGACGGGGTCTGGAAACACCATATATTTT.

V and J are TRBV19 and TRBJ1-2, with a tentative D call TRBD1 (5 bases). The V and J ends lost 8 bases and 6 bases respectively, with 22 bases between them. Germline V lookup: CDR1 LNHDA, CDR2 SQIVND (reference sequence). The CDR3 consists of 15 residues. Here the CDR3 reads CASLSDPRESDGYTF. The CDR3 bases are TGTGCCAGTTTATCGGATCCCAGGGAAAGTGATGGCTACACCTTC. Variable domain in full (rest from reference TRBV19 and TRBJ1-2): DGGITQSPKYLFRKEGQNVTLSCEQNLNHDAMYWYRQDPGQGLRLIYYSQIVNDFQKGDIAEGYSVSREKKESFPLTVTSAQKNPTAFYLCASLSDPRESDGYTFGSGTRLTVV.

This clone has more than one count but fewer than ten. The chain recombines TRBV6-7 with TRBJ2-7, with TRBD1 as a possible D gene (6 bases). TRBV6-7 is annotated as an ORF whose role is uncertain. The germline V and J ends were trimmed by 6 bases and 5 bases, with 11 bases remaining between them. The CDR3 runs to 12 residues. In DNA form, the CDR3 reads TGTGCCAGCAGGATTACAGGGAACGAGCAGTACTTC. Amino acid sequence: CASRITGNEQYF.

The CDR3 is CASSAGGSNTEAFF. CDR3 nucleotides: TGTGCCAGCAGCGCAGGGGGCTCGAACACTGAAGCTTTCTTT. V usage is TRBV7-3 and J usage is TRBJ1-1; 8 nucleotides agree with TRBD1. Trimming took 5 bases from V and 1 from J; bases not matched to a gene: 3. There are 14 residues in the CDR3. Germline V gene lookup returns CDR1 SGHTA and CDR2 FQGTGA.

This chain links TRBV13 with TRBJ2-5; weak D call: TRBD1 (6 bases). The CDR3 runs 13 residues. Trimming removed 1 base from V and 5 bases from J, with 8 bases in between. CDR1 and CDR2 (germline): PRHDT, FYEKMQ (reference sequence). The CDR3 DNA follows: TGTGCCAGCAGCTTAGCAGGGGACGAGACCCAGTACTTC. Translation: CASSLAGDETQYF.

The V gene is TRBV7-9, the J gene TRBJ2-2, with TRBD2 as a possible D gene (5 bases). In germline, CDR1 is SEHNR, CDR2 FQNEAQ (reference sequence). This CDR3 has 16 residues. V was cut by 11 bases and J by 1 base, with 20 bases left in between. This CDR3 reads CACLPRLAGNTGELFF. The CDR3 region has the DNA TGTGCCTGCCTTCCGCGGTTGGCGGGGAACACCGGGGAGCTGTTTTTT.

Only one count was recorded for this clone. This CDR3 is CASSEYRTRTEAFF. DNA of the CDR3: TGTGCCAGCAGTGAATACAGGACGAGGACTGAAGCTTTCTTT. The chain recombines TRBV6-1 with TRBJ1-1, with D possibly matching TRBD1 (5 bases). V dropped 2 bases and J dropped 5 bases, with 12 bases sitting between them. Germline lookup yields CDR1 MNHNS and CDR2 SASEGT. CDR3 length equals 14 residues.

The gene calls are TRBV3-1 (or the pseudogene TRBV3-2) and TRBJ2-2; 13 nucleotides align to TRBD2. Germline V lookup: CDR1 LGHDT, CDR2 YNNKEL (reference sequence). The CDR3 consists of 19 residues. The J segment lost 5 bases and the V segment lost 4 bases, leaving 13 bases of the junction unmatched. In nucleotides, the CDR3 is TGTGCCAGCAGCCCCCAAACTAGCGGGAGGGCACGGGGGACCGGGGAGCTGTTTTTT. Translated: CASSPQTSGRARGTGELFF.

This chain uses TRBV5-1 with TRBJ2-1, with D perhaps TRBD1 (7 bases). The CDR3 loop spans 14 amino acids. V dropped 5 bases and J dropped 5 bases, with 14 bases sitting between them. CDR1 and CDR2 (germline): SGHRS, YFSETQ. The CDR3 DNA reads TGCGCCAGCAGGGAGGGGGCGAGCGACAATGAGCAGTTCTTC. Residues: CASREGASDNEQFF.

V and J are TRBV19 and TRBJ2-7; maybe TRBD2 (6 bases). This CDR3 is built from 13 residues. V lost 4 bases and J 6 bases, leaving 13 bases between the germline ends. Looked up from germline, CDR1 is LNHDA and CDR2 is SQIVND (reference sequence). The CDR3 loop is CASSRGVGREQYF. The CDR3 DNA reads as TGTGCCAGTAGTAGGGGGGTGGGCCGCGAGCAGTACTTC.

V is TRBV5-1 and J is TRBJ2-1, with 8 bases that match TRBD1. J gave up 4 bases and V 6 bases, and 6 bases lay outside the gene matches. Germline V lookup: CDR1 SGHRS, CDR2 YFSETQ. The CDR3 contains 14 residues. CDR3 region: CASNTGQGYNEQFF. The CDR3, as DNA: TGCGCCAGCAATACCGGACAGGGTTACAATGAGCAGTTCTTC.

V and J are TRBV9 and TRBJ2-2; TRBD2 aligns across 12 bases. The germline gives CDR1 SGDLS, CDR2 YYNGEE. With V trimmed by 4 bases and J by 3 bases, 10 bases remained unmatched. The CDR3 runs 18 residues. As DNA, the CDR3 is TGTGCCAGCAGCACCGGGCTAGCGGGAGGGCTGGACACCGGGGAGCTGTTTTTT. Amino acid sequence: CASSTGLAGGLDTGELFF.